These T cell receptor beta chains were read from a single sample in a study of cytomegalovirus exposure and HLA in healthy donors. The table came from immunoSEQ multiplex PCR; TCRdb's copy has only in-frame clones and leaves some out. The table shows 150,000 to 200,000 clones, with more than 75% occurring only once. Sequencing used PBMCs. These TCRs come from a woman in her twenties or thirties in good health and CMV-seropositive. Each CDR3 is given with its conserved first and last residue. The D gene is left open where the match is weak. Clone size is not always given. Where it is, it says once, few, many or a class for expanded clones.

J: TRBJ1-2; size: few; D: NA; V: TRBV18; CDR3: CASSHSSDIYGYTF; DNA: TGTGCCAGCTCACACTCCTCGGACATTTATGGCTACACCTTC
J: TRBJ1-5; size: NA; D: TRBD1; V: TRBV6-1; CDR3: CASSDRTGGFSGQPQHF; DNA: TGTGCCAGCAGTGACAGGACAGGGGGTTTCAGTGGTCAGCCCCAGCATTTT
J: TRBJ2-7; size: medium-sized; D: TRBD1; V: TRBV27; CDR3: CASSFGQGYEQYF; DNA: TGTGCCAGCAGTTTTGGACAGGGCTACGAGCAGTACTTC
J: TRBJ1-6; size: NA; D: NA; V: TRBV6-6; CDR3: CASSYSAGVGSPLHF; DNA: TGTGCCAGCAGTTACTCGGCCGGGGTCGGATCACCCCTCCACTTT
J: TRBJ2-2; size: NA; D: TRBD1; V: TRBV9; CDR3: CASSPLRTGGGTGELFF; DNA: TGTGCCAGCAGCCCTCTTAGGACAGGGGGCGGCACCGGGGAGCTGTTTTTT
J: TRBJ2-7; size: NA; D: NA; V: TRBV27; CDR3: CASRSFEQPAYEQYF; DNA: TGTGCCAGCAGATCCTTCGAACAGCCTGCCTACGAGCAGTACTTC
J: TRBJ1-2; size: NA; D: NA; V: TRBV28; CDR3: CASSSGGTDYGYTF; DNA: TGTGCCAGCAGTTCCGGGGGGACGGACTATGGCTACACCTTC
J: TRBJ2-6; size: NA; D: NA; V: TRBV18; CDR3: CASSRGSSGANVLTF; DNA: TGTGCCAGCTCACGAGGCAGCTCTGGGGCCAACGTCCTGACTTTC
J: TRBJ1-1; size: NA; D: TRBD1; V: TRBV5-1; CDR3: CASSPGGQVSQNTEAFF; DNA: TGCGCCAGCAGCCCGGGGGGACAGGTCTCACAGAACACTGAAGCTTTCTTT
J: TRBJ1-1; size: few; D: NA; V: TRBV4-3; CDR3: CASSQDRGIPNTEAFF; DNA: TGCGCCAGCAGCCAAGATAGGGGGATCCCGAACACTGAAGCTTTCTTT
J: TRBJ1-2; size: NA; D: TRBD1; V: TRBV2; CDR3: CASHIWDRVAGYTF; DNA: TGTGCCAGCCATATCTGGGACAGGGTTGCTGGCTACACCTTC
J: TRBJ2-1; size: few; D: TRBD2; V: TRBV5-4; CDR3: CASSMGQRGVRDEQFF; DNA: TGTGCCAGCAGCATGGGCCAGCGGGGGGTCAGGGATGAGCAGTTCTTC
J: TRBJ1-2; size: NA; D: NA; V: TRBV2; CDR3: CASAGTSYTF; DNA: TGTGCCAGTGCGGGTACCAGCTACACCTTC
J: TRBJ1-3; size: NA; D: NA; V: TRBV5-6; CDR3: CASSLGARVVGNTIYF; DNA: TGTGCCAGCAGCTTGGGAGCCAGGGTCGTCGGAAACACCATATATTTT
J: TRBJ1-2; size: NA; D: NA; V: TRBV6-5; CDR3: CASSKSFEGLGYTF; DNA: TGTGCCAGCAGTAAGAGCTTTGAGGGACTTGGCTACACCTTC
J: TRBJ2-7; size: NA; D: TRBD2; V: TRBV11-3; CDR3: CASSPRAAGGRHEQYF; DNA: TGTGCCAGCAGCCCCCGCGCAGCGGGAGGGCGGCACGAGCAGTACTTC
J: TRBJ2-7; size: NA; D: TRBD1; V: TRBV5-1; CDR3: CATRQGSVSYEQYF; DNA: TGCGCCACGCGACAGGGATCGGTCTCCTACGAGCAGTACTTC
J: TRBJ1-5; size: NA; D: TRBD1; V: TRBV9; CDR3: CASSPGTEVGPQHF; DNA: TGTGCCAGCAGTCCCGGGACAGAGGTTGGGCCCCAGCATTTT
J: TRBJ2-5; size: NA; D: TRBD2; V: TRBV10-3; CDR3: CAISAGTRGRETQYF; DNA: TGTGCCATCAGCGCCGGGACTAGAGGGCGAGAGACCCAGTACTTC
J: TRBJ2-5; size: once; D: TRBD2; V: TRBV18; CDR3: CASSPRTSGGGETQYF; DNA: TGTGCCAGCTCACCCCGGACTAGCGGGGGCGGGGAGACCCAGTACTTC
J: TRBJ2-7; size: NA; D: NA; V: TRBV19; CDR3: CASSPQGNEQYF; DNA: TGTGCCAGTAGCCCCCAGGGGAACGAGCAGTACTTC
J: TRBJ2-3; size: NA; D: NA; V: TRBV19; CDR3: CASNEGGADTQYF; DNA: TGTGCCAGTAATGAGGGGGGGGCAGATACGCAGTATTTT
J: TRBJ2-7; size: NA; D: NA; V: TRBV4-3; CDR3: CASSQATGSANEQYF; DNA: TGCGCCAGCAGCCAAGCTACAGGGAGTGCCAACGAGCAGTACTTC
J: TRBJ2-7; size: NA; D: TRBD2; V: TRBV5-4; CDR3: CASSAGTSGPYEQYF; DNA: TGTGCCAGCAGCGCTGGGACTAGCGGCCCTTACGAGCAGTACTTC
J: TRBJ2-1; size: NA; D: NA; V: TRBV5-1; CDR3: CASSVGLNEQFF; DNA: TGCGCCAGCAGCGTGGGTCTCAATGAGCAGTTCTTC
J: TRBJ1-1; size: few; D: TRBD1; V: TRBV19; CDR3: CASSKDRVNTEAFF; DNA: TGTGCCAGTAGTAAGGACAGGGTGAACACTGAAGCTTTCTTT
J: TRBJ1-2; size: NA; D: TRBD1; V: TRBV7-9; CDR3: CASSETYTGGEYGYTF; DNA: TGTGCCAGCAGCGAAACCTACACAGGGGGAGAATATGGCTACACCTTC
J: TRBJ2-3; size: once; D: TRBD2; V: TRBV7-6; CDR3: CASSLVLAGSSTDTQYF; DNA: TGTGCCAGCAGCTTAGTGTTAGCGGGGTCTAGCACAGATACGCAGTATTTT
J: TRBJ2-7; size: once; D: TRBD1; V: TRBV28; CDR3: CASKRGQGAFRQYF; DNA: TGTGCCAGCAAGCGAGGACAGGGAGCCTTCCGGCAGTACTTC
J: TRBJ1-5; size: NA; D: NA; V: TRBV28; CDR3: CASSLQGGSNQPQHF; DNA: TGTGCCAGCAGTTTGCAGGGAGGTAGCAATCAGCCCCAGCATTTT